This T cell receptor (beta chain) was retrieved from a study of control samples from healthy donors and cancer patients. The CDR3 consists of 14 residues. CDR1 is LGHNA, CDR2 YSLEER, per germline. Deletions cut 4 bases from V and 5 bases from J, with 15 bases between. Sequencing was performed with immunoSEQ multiplex PCR; in TCRdb, only in-frame clones are kept and a portion is missing. The sample consists of 90,000 or so clones, about 87% of them appearing once. V gene TRBV4-3 combines with J gene TRBJ2-7; no definite D call. The receptor was derived from a woman aged 70-85 years in good health. The sequenced material came from blood. The CDR3: CASSPSLALHEQYF. The DNA of the CDR3 is TGCGCCAGCAGCCCATCCTTGGCCCTCCACGAGCAGTACTTC.